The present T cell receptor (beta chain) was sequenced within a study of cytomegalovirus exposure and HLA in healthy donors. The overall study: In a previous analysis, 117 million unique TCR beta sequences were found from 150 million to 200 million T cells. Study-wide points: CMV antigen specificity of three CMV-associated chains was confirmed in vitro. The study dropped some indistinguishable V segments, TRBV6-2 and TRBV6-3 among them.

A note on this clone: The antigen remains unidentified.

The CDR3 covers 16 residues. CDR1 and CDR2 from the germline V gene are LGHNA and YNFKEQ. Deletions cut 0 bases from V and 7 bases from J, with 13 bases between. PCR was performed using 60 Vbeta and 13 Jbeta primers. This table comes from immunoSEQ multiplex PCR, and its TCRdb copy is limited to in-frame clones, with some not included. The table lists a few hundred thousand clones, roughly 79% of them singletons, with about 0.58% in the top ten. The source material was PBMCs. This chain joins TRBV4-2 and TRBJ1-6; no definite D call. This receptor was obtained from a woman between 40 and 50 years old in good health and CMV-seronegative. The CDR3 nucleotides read TGTGCCAGCAGCCAAGATAGGTCACAGCAAAATTCACCCCTCCACTTT. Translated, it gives CASSQDRSQQNSPLHF.